The next 19 T cell receptor beta chains were all read from a single sample in a study of cytomegalovirus exposure and HLA in healthy donors. The PCR contained 60 Vbeta and 13 Jbeta primers. Clones were read by immunoSEQ multiplex PCR, and TCRdb kept only the in-frame ones, dropping some. Altogether a few hundred thousand clones are present, roughly 80% being singletons, with the ten largest covering 0.2% to 0.25%. The sequencing input was PBMCs. These receptors originate from a girl aged 2-10 years in good health and CMV-seronegative.

A few counts support this clone. The CDR3 DNA reads as TGTGCCAGTGTAGACAGGGAGCTCGATGGCTACACCTTC. This encodes CASVDRELDGYTF. The chain uses TRBV19 and TRBJ1-2, with 7 positions matching TRBD1. V gave up 8 bases and J gave up 6 bases; unmatched junction bases: 9. CDR3 length: 13 residues. Germline-derived CDR1 and CDR2 are LNHDA and SQIVND (reference sequence).

The V and J genes are TRBV5-1 and TRBJ1-4; 8 bases agree with TRBD1. CDR1 is SGHRS and CDR2 is YFSETQ in the germline V gene. The CDR3 totals 15 residues. The trim removed 5 bases at V and 9 bases at J, leaving 12 bases unmatched. The CDR3: CASSAGTGDGKKLFF. In DNA form, the CDR3 reads TGCGCCAGCAGTGCGGGGACAGGCGACGGGAAAAAACTGTTTTTT.

This chain's CDR3 is CASGYGQEISPLHF. In nucleotides, the CDR3 is TGTGCTAGTGGCTATGGACAGGAGATTTCACCCCTCCACTTT. The rearrangement joins TRBV12-5 to TRBJ1-6; 7 positions agree with TRBD1. Germline assignment: CDR1 LGHNT and CDR2 FRNRAP. The CDR3 extends over 14 amino acids. J was trimmed by 9 bases and V by 6 bases; bases with no gene match: 8. Full variable domain (outside the CDR3, taken from reference TRBV12-5 and TRBJ1-6): DARVTQTPRHKVTEMGQEVTMRCQPILGHNTVFWYRQTMMQGLELLAYFRNRAPLDDSGMPKDRFSAEMPDATLATLKIQPSEPRDSAVYFCASGYGQEISPLHFGNGTRLTVT.

This rearrangement joins TRBV6-1 to TRBJ2-7; weak D call: TRBD1 (6 bases). This CDR3 contains 14 residues. In germline, CDR1 is MNHNS, CDR2 SASEGT. The germline V and J ends were trimmed by 6 bases and 4 bases, with 16 bases remaining between them. In nucleotides, the CDR3 is TGTGCCAGCAGAGAGGGACACGGATTATACGAGCAGTACTTC. It is translated as CASREGHGLYEQYF.

The rearrangement uses TRBV2 and TRBJ2-7, with a possible D match to TRBD1 (6 bases). Trimming left V 6 bases short and J 8 bases short, with 14 bases between. CDR3 size: 12 residues. Germline loops: CDR1 SNHLY, CDR2 FYNNEI. CDR3 protein: CASSGHRVKQYF. The CDR3 DNA sequence: TGTGCCAGCAGCGGTCACAGGGTCAAGCAGTACTTC.

The chain combines TRBV19 with TRBJ2-1; 13 positions agree with TRBD2. V shed 7 bases, J shed 7 bases, and the junction held 13 bases outside the gene matches. CDR1 LNHDA and CDR2 SQIVND come from the germline V gene (reference sequence). The CDR3 is 17 residues long. The chain's CDR3 is CASTPRGPGLAGNEQFF. CDR3 sequence (DNA): TGTGCCAGTACCCCCAGGGGGCCGGGACTAGCGGGAAATGAGCAGTTCTTC. Combining the CDR3 with reference TRBV19 and TRBJ2-1 gives the whole variable domain DGGITQSPKYLFRKEGQNVTLSCEQNLNHDAMYWYRQDPGQGLRLIYYSQIVNDFQKGDIAEGYSVSREKKESFPLTVTSAQKNPTAFYLCASTPRGPGLAGNEQFFGPGTRLTVL.

This clone showed up just once. The sample carries other DNA sequences with the same CDR3. The J gene is TRBJ1-2, the V gene TRBV5-1; the D is unclear. The CDR3 consists of 14 residues. Per germline, CDR1 SGHRS and CDR2 YFSETQ. Trimming took off 0 bases at V and 0 bases at J, with 6 bases between the two ends. The CDR3: CASSLGGSNYGYTF. CDR3 DNA: TGCGCCAGCAGCTTGGGAGGTTCTAACTATGGCTACACCTTC.

The genes are TRBV15 and TRBJ2-1; 8 bases agree with TRBD1. The CDR3 sequence is 15 residues long. Germline V gene data show CDR1 as LNHNV and CDR2 as YYDKDF (reference sequence). V was pared by 0 bases and J by 4 bases, with 2 bases of the junction left unmatched. The CDR3 DNA follows: TGTGCCACCAGCAGAGATGGGGACAGGTACAATGAGCAGTTCTTC. Its translation is CATSRDGDRYNEQFF.

The V call is TRBV29-1, the J call TRBJ1-5; D uncertain. The CDR3 loop spans 13 amino acids. CDR1 is SQVTM, CDR2 ANQGSEA, per germline. V dropped 4 bases and J dropped 1 base, with 8 bases sitting between them. The CDR3 reads CSVGHASNQPQHF. Written as DNA, the CDR3 is TGCAGCGTTGGGCATGCAAGCAATCAGCCCCAGCATTTT.

The chain employs TRBV7-9 and TRBJ2-2, with 10 bases matching TRBD1. The CDR3 contains 18 residues. CDR1 and CDR2 from the germline V gene are SEHNR and FQNEAQ (reference sequence). V shed 4 bases and J 0 bases; nucleotides not matched to a gene: 8. The CDR3: CASSSSGTGAPNTGELFF. CDR3 sequence (DNA): TGTGCCAGCAGCTCTTCCGGGACAGGGGCCCCGAACACCGGGGAGCTGTTTTTT.

This clone has only a few counts. The rearrangement joins TRBV6-5 to TRBJ1-1; 9 bases map to TRBD1. The CDR3 spans 15 residues. Germline CDR1 reads MNHEY; CDR2 reads SVGAGI. The trim removed 4 bases at V and 7 bases at J, leaving 10 bases unmatched. CDR3 DNA sequence: TGTGCCAGCAGTTCTCACAGGGGGCCGGGTAGTGAAGCTTTCTTT. It is translated as CASSSHRGPGSEAFF.

This chain uses TRBV6-1 with TRBJ1-2, with D uncertain. Germline V gene sequence: CDR1 MNHNS, CDR2 SASEGT. V lost 1 base to trimming and J lost 7 bases, with 10 bases between them. CDR3 length: 13 residues. CDR3 nucleotides: TGTGCCAGCAGTGAAGTGTCCCGGGGTGGCTACACCTTC. Protein: CASSEVSRGGYTF.

This clone came up a few times. The chain carries TRBV11-2 and TRBJ2-7; tentative D call: TRBD1 (6 bases). With 5 bases removed from V and 4 bases from J, the gap between germline ends came to 15 bases. CDR1 is SGHAT, CDR2 FQNNGV, per germline. The CDR3 extends over 14 amino acids. CDR3 loop: CASSNRTAAYEQYF. Here the CDR3 DNA reads TGTGCCAGCAGCAACCGGACAGCGGCTTACGAGCAGTACTTC.

The V gene is TRBV6-4, the J gene TRBJ2-3; D remains ambiguous. The V end was cut by 5 bases, the J end by 2 bases, with 14 bases between. Germline CDR1 MRHNA, CDR2 SNTAGT. The CDR3 extends over 15 amino acids. The CDR3 bases are TGTGCCAGCAGTAGAGGCCACGGCCTCACAGATACGCAGTATTTT. Amino acids: CASSRGHGLTDTQYF.

This sequence joins TRBV9 and TRBJ2-2; 8 bases line up with TRBD1. CDR1 and CDR2 from the germline V gene are SGDLS and YYNGEE. After removal of 0 bases from V and 4 bases from J, the junction contained 5 bases not matched to a gene. CDR3 size: 16 residues. CDR3 residues: CASSVGRGLGTGELFF. The CDR3 nucleotides read TGTGCCAGCAGCGTAGGCAGGGGGCTTGGCACCGGGGAGCTGTTTTTT.

V and J are TRBV14 and TRBJ1-4; D gene unclear. The length of the CDR3 is 15 residues. Germline CDR1 is SGHDN and CDR2 is FVKESK. V lost 1 base, J lost 7 bases, and 13 bases lay in between. CDR3 nucleotide sequence: TGTGCCAGCAGCCAAGGGTTCGGTAGGAGTGAAAAACTGTTTTTT. This sequence encodes CASSQGFGRSEKLFF.

The table lists this clone with a few counts. This sequence joins TRBV30 and TRBJ2-7; D is unclear. V was clipped by 5 bases and J by 3 bases, with 11 bases between them. Germline V gives CDR1 GTSNPN, CDR2 SVGIG (reference sequence). This CDR3 comprises 12 residues. CDR3 loop: CAWSFSDYEQYF. The CDR3 DNA reads TGTGCCTGGTCGTTTTCAGACTACGAGCAGTACTTC.

This clone was found once. CDR3 in DNA: TGTGCCAGTAGTAATCCGGGAGCCTCTGGAAACACCATATATTTT. It encodes CASSNPGASGNTIYF. The rearrangement uses TRBV19 and TRBJ1-3; D is ambiguous. The CDR3 sequence is 15 residues long. Per germline, CDR1 LNHDA and CDR2 SQIVND (reference sequence). Trimming took 4 bases from V and 0 from J, leaving 10 bases between them.

This chain connects TRBV7-3 to TRBJ1-2; TRBD1 matches 8 bases. This CDR3 has 17 residues. The germline gives CDR1 SGHTA, CDR2 FQGTGA. Trimming at V came to 4 bases and at J to 1 base, leaving 11 bases not matched to a gene. CDR3 sequence (DNA): TGTGCCAGCAGCTCGGAGAGGGGGGACAGGAGTAACTATGGCTACACCTTC. Its protein is CASSSERGDRSNYGYTF.